Each of the 30 T cell receptor beta chains below was sequenced from the same sample in a study of blood T cell repertoires in COVID-19. Libraries were prepared by immunoSEQ multiplex PCR; TCRdb keeps only in-frame clonotypes and omits some of them. The sample includes about 330,000 clones, around 88% of them seen just once. Material for sequencing was peripheral blood. These TCRs come from a woman between 50 and 59 years old with acute or convalescent COVID-19.

J is TRBJ1-2 and V is TRBV5-5; 8 bases line up with TRBD1. The CDR3 covers 14 residues. V lost 4 bases, J lost 3 bases, and 5 bases stayed unmatched. Germline values: CDR1 SGHKS, CDR2 YYEKEE (reference sequence). The CDR3 region is CASSGGQDYYGYTF. The CDR3 nucleotides are TGTGCCAGCAGCGGGGGACAGGACTACTATGGCTACACCTTC.

The rearrangement uses TRBV9 and TRBJ2-7, with no clear D. V was shortened by 3 bases and J by 4 bases, with 8 bases between the two germline ends. The CDR3 consists of 12 residues. Germline V gene sequence: CDR1 SGDLS, CDR2 YYNGEE. CDR3 sequence: CASSGGGYEQYF. CDR3 DNA: TGTGCCAGCAGCGGAGGCGGTTACGAGCAGTACTTC.

This clone occurred a few times. The V and J genes are TRBV20-1 and TRBJ1-1; D is perhaps TRBD1 (5 bases). CDR1 and CDR2 from the germline V gene are DFQATT and SNEGSKA (reference sequence). The V and J ends lost 3 bases and 0 bases respectively, with 14 bases between them. The CDR3 is 15 amino acids. The CDR3 loop is CSASQSAGMNTEAFF. In DNA form, the CDR3 reads TGCAGTGCTAGTCAGTCGGCAGGGATGAACACTGAAGCTTTCTTT.

As DNA, the CDR3 is TGTGCCAGCAGCCAAGTCCTAGCGGCCGACTCCTACAATGAGCAGTTCTTC. Its protein is CASSQVLAADSYNEQFF. The chain carries TRBV3-1 (or the pseudogene TRBV3-2) and TRBJ2-1; 7 bases line up with TRBD2. The CDR3 consists of 17 residues. CDR1 and CDR2 (germline): LGHDT, YNNKEL (reference sequence). Trimming at V came to 1 base and at J to 0 bases, leaving 6 bases not matched to a gene.

The chain is built from TRBV2 and TRBJ1-1; D is unclear. The length of the CDR3 is 12 residues. Looked up from germline, CDR1 is SNHLY and CDR2 is FYNNEI. Trimming stripped 6 bases from V and 4 bases from J, with 9 bases between. CDR3 coding DNA: TGTGCCAGCAGGGGCGACGGCACTGAAGCTTTCTTT. It specifies CASRGDGTEAFF. The full variable domain, its missing parts supplied by reference TRBV2 and TRBJ1-1, is EPEVTQTPSHQVTQMGQEVILRCVPISNHLYFYWYRQILGQKVEFLVSFYNNEISEKSEIFDDQFSVERPDGSNFTLKIRSTKLEDSAMYFCASRGDGTEAFFGQGTRLTVV.

V is TRBV6-5 and J is TRBJ1-1, with 8 bases that match TRBD1. Germline values: CDR1 MNHEY, CDR2 SVGAGI. Unmatched junction bases numbered 8, after V lost 6 bases and J lost 11 bases. This CDR3 has 12 amino acids. Here the CDR3 reads CASSRDRFGAFF. In DNA form, the CDR3 reads TGTGCCAGCAGCAGGGACAGGTTTGGGGCTTTCTTT.

The chain employs TRBV2 and TRBJ1-2; 7 bases map to TRBD1. V lost 7 bases and J lost 2; bases outside the gene matches: 4. The CDR3 length is 13 residues. Germline V lookup: CDR1 SNHLY, CDR2 FYNNEI. The CDR3 reads CASTPGQNYGYTF. CDR3 DNA: TGTGCCAGCACCCCGGGACAGAACTATGGCTACACCTTC. The full variable domain, completed using reference TRBV2 and TRBJ1-2, is EPEVTQTPSHQVTQMGQEVILRCVPISNHLYFYWYRQILGQKVEFLVSFYNNEISEKSEIFDDQFSVERPDGSNFTLKIRSTKLEDSAMYFCASTPGQNYGYTFGSGTRLTVV.

The J gene is TRBJ2-1, the V gene TRBV10-3; the D gene is possibly TRBD1 (5 bases). Trimming stripped 0 bases from V and 9 bases from J, with 15 bases between. CDR3 length: 15 residues. Germline V gene data show CDR1 as ENHRY and CDR2 as SYGVKD. CDR3 sequence (DNA): TGTGCCATCAGTGAGTCGTCAGGGTGGGTACGTGAGCAGTTCTTC. Translated: CAISESSGWVREQFF.

This clone was picked up one time. The V call is TRBV15, the J call TRBJ2-7; tentative D call: TRBD1 (6 bases). The CDR3 is 15 amino acids. V gave up 3 bases and J gave up 3 bases, with 15 bases separating them. CDR1 is LNHNV and CDR2 is YYDKDF in the germline V gene (reference sequence). The CDR3 loop is CATSRLDSGLYEQYF. The CDR3 nucleotides read TGTGCCACCAGCAGGCTGGACAGTGGACTCTACGAGCAGTACTTC. The entire variable domain, with the rest obtained from reference TRBV15 and TRBJ2-7, is as follows: DAMVIQNPRYQVTQFGKPVTLSCSQTLNHNVMYWYQQKSSQAPKLLFHYYDKDFNNEADTPDNFQSRRPNTSFCFLDIRSPGLGDTAMYLCATSRLDSGLYEQYFGPGTRLTVT.

The V gene is TRBV19, the J gene TRBJ2-3; 9 bases are a match to TRBD2. With V trimmed by 6 bases and J by 5 bases, 6 bases remained unmatched. Germline CDR1 and CDR2: LNHDA and SQIVND (reference sequence). The length of the CDR3 is 14 residues. CDR3 sequence (DNA): TGTGCCAGTAGGAATAGCGGGGGTCGAGATACGCAGTATTTT. Amino acid sequence: CASRNSGGRDTQYF.

This chain joins TRBV27 and TRBJ2-4; TRBD2 is a possible D gene (7 bases). CDR1 and CDR2 from the germline V gene are MNHEY and SMNVEV (reference sequence). The V and J ends lost 5 bases and 9 bases respectively, with 17 bases between them. The CDR3 sequence is 14 residues long. CDR3 nucleotide sequence: TGTGCCAGCAGTGTGGGACTTCGGGGGGCCATTCAGTACTTC. Amino acid sequence: CASSVGLRGAIQYF.

In its sample, this clone was seen a few times. The V call is TRBV10-2, the J call TRBJ1-2; D is undetermined. The V end was cut by 6 bases, the J end by 3 bases, with 11 bases between. Germline-derived CDR1 and CDR2 are WSHSY and SAAADI. The CDR3 is made up of 13 amino acids. CDR3 sequence reads: CASRETEYYGYTF. The CDR3 DNA follows: TGCGCCAGCAGGGAAACGGAGTACTATGGCTACACCTTC.

This rearrangement joins TRBV7-8 to TRBJ1-1; D is ambiguous. This CDR3 is 16 amino acids long. V was shortened by 3 bases and J by 1 base, with 15 bases between the two germline ends. Per the germline V gene, CDR1 is SGHVS and CDR2 is FQNEAQ. The CDR3 loop is CASSFGSLRGNTEAFF. As DNA, the CDR3 is TGTGCCAGCAGCTTTGGGAGCCTAAGAGGGAACACTGAAGCTTTCTTT.

The chain links TRBV2 to TRBJ1-5; 9 nucleotides match TRBD1. V trimming: 6 bases; J trimming: 1 base; junction bases outside the gene matches: 10. The CDR3 contains 17 residues. Germline V gives CDR1 SNHLY, CDR2 FYNNEI. For the CDR3, the DNA is TGTGCCAGCAGCCGAACAAGCGGGACAGGGAGCAATCAGCCCCAGCATTTT. It specifies CASSRTSGTGSNQPQHF.

The V gene is TRBV7-2, the J gene TRBJ2-1; 10 nucleotides match TRBD2. Trimming removed 3 bases from V and 5 bases from J; junction bases left unmatched: 7. The germline gives CDR1 SGHTA, CDR2 FQGNSA. This CDR3 has 16 amino acids. The CDR3, as DNA: TGTGCCAGCAGCTTTCAAAGCGGGGGGGCCCACAATGAGCAGTTCTTC. Amino acid sequence: CASSFQSGGAHNEQFF. The complete variable domain, with remaining parts taken from reference TRBV7-2 and TRBJ2-1, reads GAGVSQSPSNKVTEKGKDVELRCDPISGHTALYWYRQSLGQGLEFLIYFQGNSAPDKSGLPSDRFSAERTGGSVSTLTIQRTQQEDSAVYLCASSFQSGGAHNEQFFGPGTRLTVL.

This clone turned up a few times. The rearrangement links TRBV19 to TRBJ2-2; 9 bases are a match to TRBD2. With 6 bases clipped from V and 1 base from J, the junction kept 18 bases outside the gene matches. The CDR3 has 20 residues. The germline V gene has CDR1 LNHDA and CDR2 SQIVND (reference sequence). The CDR3 here is CASSLYRLNSGSRNTGELFF. The CDR3 coding sequence is TGTGCCAGTAGCCTTTATAGGTTGAATAGCGGGAGCAGGAACACCGGGGAGCTGTTTTTT. Full variable domain (remainder filled in from reference TRBV19 and TRBJ2-2): DGGITQSPKYLFRKEGQNVTLSCEQNLNHDAMYWYRQDPGQGLRLIYYSQIVNDFQKGDIAEGYSVSREKKESFPLTVTSAQKNPTAFYLCASSLYRLNSGSRNTGELFFGEGSRLTVL.

CDR3 coding DNA: TGTGCCAGCAGCCAGAGGCGGGGGCTCGAGGGGCCTTTCTTT. Translated: CASSQRRGLEGPFF. The J gene is TRBJ1-1, the V gene TRBV6-2 or TRBV6-3, with D tentatively TRBD1 (6 bases). V dropped 6 bases and J dropped 12 bases, with 23 bases sitting between them. Germline values: CDR1 MNHEY, CDR2 SVGEGT. The CDR3 runs 14 residues.

This clone was recorded once. The chain uses TRBV5-1 and TRBJ1-5; 9 bases align to TRBD1. The trim removed 2 bases at V and 3 bases at J, leaving 9 bases unmatched. This CDR3 has 17 amino acids. CDR1 is SGHRS, CDR2 YFSETQ, per germline. In DNA, the CDR3 is TGCGCCAGCAGCTTCGGCCCCGGGACAGGGAACAATCAGCCCCAGCATTTT. This gives the protein CASSFGPGTGNNQPQHF.

The chain joins TRBV4-1 to TRBJ1-1, with D possibly being TRBD1 (5 bases). Deletions cut 2 bases from V and 0 bases from J, with 10 bases between. Germline CDR1 reads MGHRA; CDR2 reads YSYEKL. The CDR3 is 15 residues long. CDR3 amino acids: CASSQPPGMNTEAFF. For the CDR3, the DNA is TGCGCCAGCAGCCAACCACCAGGGATGAACACTGAAGCTTTCTTT.

The sample holds a few counts of this clone. The chain employs TRBV19 and TRBJ2-2; D uncertain. The CDR3 length is 14 residues. V lost 3 bases and J 0 bases, leaving 5 bases between the germline ends. From germline, CDR1 is LNHDA and CDR2 SQIVND (reference sequence). The CDR3: CASSMFANTGELFF. The CDR3 nucleotides are TGTGCCAGTAGTATGTTCGCGAACACCGGGGAGCTGTTTTTT.

V usage is TRBV11-2 and J usage is TRBJ2-5; 8 positions agree with TRBD2. The ends lost 1 base at V and 2 bases at J; junction bases unmatched: 9. Germline V gene data show CDR1 as SGHAT and CDR2 as FQNNGV. This CDR3 region has 17 residues. As DNA, the CDR3 is TGTGCCAGCAGCTTAGGTCCCAGCGGGAGTGGTCAAGAGACCCAGTACTTC. The encoded protein is CASSLGPSGSGQETQYF. The full variable domain, its missing parts supplied by reference TRBV11-2 and TRBJ2-5, is EAGVAQSPRYKIIEKRQSVAFWCNPISGHATLYWYQQILGQGPKLLIQFQNNGVVDDSQLPKDRFSAERLKGVDSTLKIQPAKLEDSAVYLCASSLGPSGSGQETQYFGPGTRLLVL.

The rearrangement joins TRBV29-1 to TRBJ1-1; 8 bases agree with TRBD1. The V segment lost 7 bases and the J segment 5 bases; nucleotides outside the gene matches: 9. The CDR3 runs to 13 residues. Germline CDR1 is SQVTM and CDR2 is ANQGSEA. The CDR3, as DNA: TGCAGCGGGTGGACAGGGATTAAAACTGAAGCTTTCTTT. This codes for CSGWTGIKTEAFF.

This clone came up once. J is TRBJ1-6 and V is TRBV2; 7 positions agree with TRBD1. This CDR3 has 15 amino acids. Germline loops: CDR1 SNHLY, CDR2 FYNNEI. With V trimmed by 1 base and J by 7 bases, 4 bases remained unmatched. CDR3 nucleotides: TGTGCCAGCAGTGAAGTGACAGGGTGGAATTCACCCCTCCACTTT. This codes for CASSEVTGWNSPLHF.

The rearrangement joins TRBV30 to TRBJ2-7, with D perhaps TRBD1 (6 bases). The CDR3 spans 14 residues. Deletions cut 1 base from V and 0 bases from J, with 10 bases between. Germline V CDR1 and CDR2: GTSNPN, SVGIG (reference sequence). The CDR3 sequence is CAWSAQGYSYEQYF. The CDR3 bases are TGTGCCTGGAGTGCACAGGGATACTCCTACGAGCAGTACTTC.

This clone was seen only a few times. Additional DNA sequences in this sample encode the identical CDR3. This chain joins TRBV18 and TRBJ2-5; no firm D call. CDR3 length equals 14 residues. Trimming removed 0 bases from V and 1 base from J, with 6 bases in between. CDR1 KGHSH and CDR2 LQKENI come from the germline V gene. The CDR3 sequence is CASSPPGSQETQYF. The CDR3, as DNA: TGTGCCAGCTCACCACCGGGCAGCCAAGAGACCCAGTACTTC.

V gene TRBV6-4 combines with J gene TRBJ2-3, with D maybe TRBD2 (5 bases). Germline V lookup: CDR1 MRHNA, CDR2 SNTAGT. V was shortened by 7 bases and J by 6 bases, with 14 bases between the two germline ends. This CDR3 comprises 13 residues. The chain's CDR3 is CASTAPGSDTQYF. The CDR3 DNA is TGTGCCAGCACCGCCCCGGGGTCCGATACGCAGTATTTT.

The chain carries TRBV7-3 and TRBJ2-5; no clear D. The germline V gene encodes CDR1 SGHTA and CDR2 FQGTGA. Trimming pared 5 bases from V and 4 bases from J, leaving 17 bases between. The CDR3 is 15 residues long. In DNA, the CDR3 is TGTGCCAGCAGCCCTTTATCGAGCCCCCGAGAGACCCAGTACTTC. Translated: CASSPLSSPRETQYF. Filled out from reference TRBV7-3 and TRBJ2-5, the complete variable domain reads GAGVSQTPSNKVTEKGKYVELRCDPISGHTALYWYRQSLGQGPEFLIYFQGTGAADDSGLPNDRFFAVRPEGSVSTLKIQRTERGDSAVYLCASSPLSSPRETQYFGPGTRLLVL.

The chain is built from TRBV11-2 and TRBJ2-2; D possibly corresponds to TRBD1 (6 bases). The V gene's germline CDR1 is SGHAT and CDR2 FQNNGV. The CDR3 is made up of 13 amino acids. Deletions cut 6 bases from V and 5 bases from J, with 10 bases between. In nucleotides, the CDR3 is TGTGCCAGCAGACAGGGATGGACCGGGGAGCTGTTTTTT. Translating it yields CASRQGWTGELFF. Drawing the rest from reference TRBV11-2 and TRBJ2-2, the complete variable domain is EAGVAQSPRYKIIEKRQSVAFWCNPISGHATLYWYQQILGQGPKLLIQFQNNGVVDDSQLPKDRFSAERLKGVDSTLKIQPAKLEDSAVYLCASRQGWTGELFFGEGSRLTVL.

The chain combines TRBV11-2 with TRBJ2-3, with TRBD2 identical over 7 bases. With V trimmed by 5 bases and J by 3 bases, 11 bases remained unmatched. CDR3 size: 16 residues. Per germline, CDR1 SGHAT and CDR2 FQNNGV. In DNA, the CDR3 is TGTGCCAGCAGCCAGCCGGGACTACCAGAAACAGATACGCAGTATTTT. Amino acids: CASSQPGLPETDTQYF.

This chain connects TRBV7-2 to TRBJ1-4; D might be TRBD1 (6 bases). Germline V gene data show CDR1 as SGHTA and CDR2 as FQGNSA. The CDR3 totals 15 residues. V was shortened by 8 bases and J by 5 bases, with 18 bases between the two germline ends. CDR3 amino acids: CASSLGGAQNEKLFF. In DNA form, the CDR3 reads TGTGCCAGCTCGCTCGGGGGGGCCCAGAATGAAAAACTGTTTTTT.